This T cell receptor beta chain was found in a study of T cell responses to AZD1222 COVID-19 vaccine. The method was immunoSEQ multiplex PCR; TCRdb's version includes in-frame clones alone and lacks a portion of them. The table shows 110,000 to 150,000 clones, with 85% to 90% occurring only once. This CDR3 spans 14 amino acids. V shed 6 bases and J shed 7 bases, with 19 bases lying between them. CDR1 and CDR2 from the germline V gene are SGHTS and YDEGEE. The starting material was peripheral blood, obtained on day 0 of AZD1222 vaccination. The TCR originated in an adult in good health. J is TRBJ2-5 and V is TRBV5-8; D might be TRBD2 (6 bases). CDR3 sequence reads: CASNGDSGKWTQYF. Here the CDR3 DNA reads TGTGCCAGCAATGGGGACTCCGGCAAGTGGACCCAGTACTTC.